The next 18 T cell receptor beta chains were all read from a single sample in a study of T cells in Graves' hyperthyroidism and ophthalmopathy. Amplified TCR beta CDR3 regions came from RNA transcripts. When the TCR CDR3 underwent first-round RT-PCR, the HTBI primer set was used. One entry per CDR3 protein, called by TCRdb with MiXCR from the multiplex PCR reads. The table has hundreds of thousands of distinct CDR3 sequences, 13% seen once. The specimen sequenced was blood. Source of these receptors: a woman aged 18-29 years with Graves' hyperthyroidism.

Points on this clonotype: This may come from a read error, since a much larger clone is one base off. This sequence joins TRBV27 and TRBJ1-4; perhaps TRBD1 as D (5 bases). CDR1 and CDR2 from the germline V gene are MNHEY and SMNVEV (reference sequence). Between the trimmed V and J ends, which lost 6 bases and 8 bases, there was a span of 13 bases. The CDR3 spans 13 residues. CDR3 loop: CASSITGGEKLFF. CDR3 sequence (DNA): TGTGCCAGCAGCATCACGGGGGGAGAAAAACTGTTTTTT.

Concerning this clonotype: One junction end does not reproduce the germline sequence, and a read error may be involved. In nucleotides, the CDR3 is TGCGCCAGCAGCCAGTTGGGGGGATATCGTGAAAAACTGTTTTTT. Translated: CASSQLGGYREKLFF. V gene TRBV7-9 combines with J gene TRBJ1-4; D is possibly TRBD1 (5 bases). The CDR3 totals 15 residues. Germline loops: CDR1 SEHNR, CDR2 FQNEAQ (reference sequence).

This clonotype occurred many times. The rearrangement joins TRBV29-1 to TRBJ2-1, with 10 positions matching TRBD1. Trimming removed 8 bases from V and 5 bases from J; junction bases left unmatched: 15. CDR1 is SQVTM, CDR2 ANQGSEA, per germline. This CDR3 has 16 amino acids. The CDR3 coding sequence is TGCAGCAACCCCCGAGTGGGGACAGGGGATAACAATGAGCAGTTCTTC. Its translation is CSNPRVGTGDNNEQFF.

This clonotype was seen more than once but under ten times. The chain is built from TRBV5-4 and TRBJ2-7; 7 positions match TRBD1. The CDR3 is made up of 14 amino acids. V dropped 4 bases and J dropped 2; count of bases not matched to a gene: 6. Germline values: CDR1 SGHNT, CDR2 YYREEE (reference sequence). The CDR3: CASSTGQATYEQYF. The CDR3, as DNA: TGTGCCAGCAGCACTGGACAGGCAACCTACGAGCAGTACTTC.

This clonotype has a handful of counts. With a much larger clone just one base away, this may be a read error. The CDR3 ends on some other residue instead of the conserved phenylalanine or tryptophan, so this is likely a read error. The J gene is TRBJ1-2, the V gene TRBV28; no clear D gene. Trimming took off 2 bases at V and 0 bases at J, with 4 bases between the two ends. The V gene's germline CDR1 is MDHEN and CDR2 SYDVKM. The CDR3 runs 13 residues. CDR3 residues: CASSLGANYGYTL. In nucleotides, the CDR3 is TGTGCCAGCAGTTTAGGCGCTAACTATGGCTACACCCTC.

The table lists this clonotype with many counts. The V and J genes are TRBV12-3 or TRBV12-4 and TRBJ2-7; 10 bases line up with TRBD1. V trimming: 5 bases; J trimming: 6 bases; junction bases outside the gene matches: 10. The CDR3 sequence is 15 residues long. CDR3 coding DNA: TGTGCCAGCAGTCCGACAACGGGACAGGGGAGCGAGCAGTACTTC. Translating it yields CASSPTTGQGSEQYF.

This chain joins TRBV29-1 and TRBJ1-3; unclear D gene. CDR3 length: 12 residues. Trimming removed 4 bases from V and 3 bases from J, with 7 bases in between. Germline V gene lookup returns CDR1 SQVTM and CDR2 ANQGSEA. CDR3 sequence (DNA): TGCAGCGTTGGAACCGATGGAAACACCATATATTTT. It yields the protein CSVGTDGNTIYF.

This clonotype was counted ten times or more. This chain uses TRBV6-5 with TRBJ1-6, with D possibly matching TRBD1 (5 bases). The germline V and J ends were trimmed by 0 bases and 7 bases, with 10 bases remaining between them. The CDR3 sequence is 15 residues long. The germline CDR1 and CDR2 sequences are MNHEY and SVGAGI. CDR3 DNA sequence: TGTGCCAGCAGTTACTCCGGGACGGGAAATTCACCCCTCCACTTT. It yields the protein CASSYSGTGNSPLHF.

This clonotype was counted many times. The V and J genes are TRBV9 and TRBJ2-1; D not resolved. Germline V gene sequence: CDR1 SGDLS, CDR2 YYNGEE. This CDR3 region has 15 residues. Trimming stripped 3 bases from V and 5 bases from J, with 15 bases between. The CDR3 region is CASSAKPGGHNEQFF. As DNA, the CDR3 is TGTGCCAGCAGCGCAAAGCCCGGCGGACACAATGAGCAGTTCTTC.

This clonotype was recorded many times. The chain couples TRBV28 to TRBJ1-2, with D perhaps TRBD1 (6 bases). The CDR3 extends over 13 amino acids. Trimming took 5 bases from V and 4 from J, leaving 11 bases between them. The germline CDR1 and CDR2 sequences are MDHEN and SYDVKM. The CDR3: CASSPGVGYGYTF. CDR3 nucleotide sequence: TGTGCCAGCAGTCCAGGGGTAGGCTATGGCTACACCTTC.

This chain uses TRBV14 with TRBJ2-1, with no clear D. Trimming took off 1 base at V and 2 bases at J, with 6 bases between the two ends. Germline values: CDR1 SGHDN, CDR2 FVKESK. The CDR3 has 14 residues. The CDR3 sequence is CASSQGSPYNEQFF. The CDR3 DNA reads TGTGCCAGCAGCCAAGGCAGTCCCTACAATGAGCAGTTCTTC.

On this clonotype itself: One junction end does not reproduce the germline sequence, and a read error may be involved. The chain is built from TRBV5-1 and TRBJ2-1; TRBD2 matches at 7 bases. CDR1 is SGHRS and CDR2 is YFSETQ in the germline V gene. The CDR3 length is 16 residues. The CDR3 nucleotides are TGCGCCAGCAGCACCAACGCGCACAGGAGCGGGGATGAGCAGTCCTTC. This sequence encodes CASSTNAHRSGDEQSF.

This clonotype has only a few counts. The V and J genes are TRBV29-1 and TRBJ2-7; D may match TRBD1 or TRBD2 (6 bases each). The CDR3 consists of 14 residues. Trimming pared 0 bases from V and 3 bases from J, leaving 12 bases between. Germline assignment: CDR1 SQVTM and CDR2 ANQGSEA. The CDR3 loop reads CSVEDPGGGYEQYF. CDR3 sequence (DNA): TGCAGCGTTGAAGACCCCGGGGGCGGCTACGAGCAGTACTTC.

This clonotype has only a few counts. Since a much larger clone is just one base distant, this may be a read error. It is likely a read error, because the conserved phenylalanine at the end of the CDR3 is missing. The V call is TRBV28, the J call TRBJ2-7; 8 bases are a match to TRBD1. Germline values: CDR1 MDHEN, CDR2 SYDVKM. V shed 6 bases, J shed 5 bases, and the junction held 6 bases outside the gene matches. This CDR3 region has 13 residues. CDR3 region: CASSIQGGDEQYL. Written as DNA, the CDR3 is TGTGCCAGCAGCATACAGGGGGGCGACGAGCAGTACCTC.

In this sample, this clonotype turned up a few times. The J gene is TRBJ1-1, the V gene TRBV20-1, with a weak D call TRBD1 (5 bases). V lost 5 bases and J lost 1, with 14 bases in between. Germline loops: CDR1 DFQATT, CDR2 SNEGSKA (reference sequence). The CDR3 contains 14 residues. DNA of the CDR3: TGCAGTGCTCCGCGCGGGGCCGCGAACACTGAAGCTTTCTTT. Translation: CSAPRGAANTEAFF.

This clonotype came up a few times. The J gene is TRBJ2-3, the V gene TRBV25-1; either TRBD1 or TRBD2 may fit D (5 bases each). The CDR3 consists of 14 residues. The V gene's germline CDR1 is MGHDK and CDR2 SYGVNS. Between the trimmed V and J ends, which lost 4 bases and 6 bases, there was a span of 14 bases. CDR3: CASSVLFWGDTQYF. The CDR3 DNA reads as TGTGCCAGCAGTGTTCTCTTCTGGGGGGATACGCAGTATTTT.

The J gene is TRBJ2-6, the V gene TRBV7-9; weak D call: TRBD2 (6 bases). V was cut by 9 bases and J by 4 bases, with 16 bases left in between. The CDR3 consists of 15 residues. Germline loops: CDR1 SEHNR, CDR2 FQNEAQ (reference sequence). The CDR3 loop reads CASLRGKGGANVLTF. The CDR3 DNA reads TGTGCCAGTTTGCGGGGAAAGGGAGGGGCCAACGTCCTGACTTTC. The full variable domain, in which reference TRBV7-9 and TRBJ2-6 provide the parts outside the CDR3, is DTGVSQNPRHKITKRGQNVTFRCDPISEHNRLYWYRQTLGQGPEFLTYFQNEAQLEKSRLLSDRFSAERPKGSFSTLEIQRTEQGDSAMYLCASLRGKGGANVLTFGAGSRLTVL.

Ten or more counts support this clonotype. This chain links TRBV6-5 with TRBJ2-1; D uncertain. Trimming stripped 0 bases from V and 5 bases from J, with 5 bases between. Germline CDR1 MNHEY, CDR2 SVGAGI. The CDR3 contains 13 residues. In nucleotides, the CDR3 is TGTGCCAGCAGTTACTCGATGGACAATGAGCAGTTCTTC. Translation: CASSYSMDNEQFF.